This TCR beta chain was identified during a study of human T cells and chemical hapten exposure. Overall study context: Patients, largely female, had alopecia areata, totalis or universalis.

In TCRdb, the RACE reads were re-called with MiXCR into one record per CDR3 protein. The sample holds roughly 380,000 distinct CDR3 sequences, around 4.8% seen once. CDR3 length: 15 residues. V lost 5 bases and J lost 4; bases outside the gene matches: 7. Germline V gene sequence: CDR1 DFQATT, CDR2 SNEGSKA (reference sequence). Documented time point: patch test 1, 2 weeks after DPC sensitization. Treatment reported: therapeutic diphenylcyclopropenone sensitization with weekly scalp DPC. Whole blood, unfractionated, served as the material for total RNA extraction. The sequence came from a woman aged 50 to 65 with alopecia areata. Some clones in this sample may be carry-over from other donors' samples. The sample was whole blood, taken in connection with sensitization to the hapten diphenylcyclopropenone (DPC). The V call is TRBV20-1, the J call TRBJ2-3; 12 nucleotides line up with TRBD2. The CDR3 bases are TGCAGTGCTGGACCTAGCGGGGGGGCCCCAGATACGCAGTATTTT. It is translated as CSAGPSGGAPDTQYF.